The clone carrying this T cell receptor (beta chain) came up a few times. Its target is not known. Some clones are missing from TCRdb's copy, which holds only in-frame ones; the method was immunoSEQ multiplex PCR. The repertoire consists of roughly 140,000 clones, with around 88% occurring once and the leading ten covering around 15%. The data derive from a study of T cell responses to AZD1222 COVID-19 vaccine. Findings and limits, study-wide: At baseline, just a handful of AZD1222 recipients tested seropositive.

The CDR3 has 11 residues. The germline V gene encodes CDR1 SGHDT and CDR2 YYEEEE. V lost 2 bases to trimming and J lost 8 bases, with 5 bases between them. The sequences come from peripheral blood, collected on day 0 of AZD1222 vaccination. The TCR comes from an adult in good health. This chain joins TRBV5-6 and TRBJ1-3, with no clear D. CDR3 in amino acids: CASSFADTIYF. CDR3 coding DNA: TGTGCCAGCAGCTTTGCGGACACCATATATTTT.